This T cell receptor (beta chain) emerged from a study of blood T cells in healthy people across ages. Concerning this clonotype itself: What it binds is not known.

Whole-study results and caveats: Age showed a roughly linear inverse relationship with TCR beta diversity per million T cells.

This CDR3 has 15 amino acids. Germline V gives CDR1 KGHSH, CDR2 LQKENI. The V segment lost 6 bases and the J segment 11 bases; nucleotides outside the gene matches: 8. Alongside a J-beta primer mix, a sample-barcoded 5' primer served in a second PCR lasting about 7 to 12 cycles. Each cDNA molecule was tagged by a template-switch adaptor that had 12 random nucleotides. Each of the samples gave a minimum of 3 million paired-end reads that contained CDR3. From the 5' RACE reads, TCRdb called clonotypes with MiXCR, one entry per CDR3 protein. The table lists some 1.5 million distinct CDR3 sequences, approximately 43% of them singletons. Isolation per sample recovered at least 7 million PBMCs.

The sample taken for sequencing was blood. This receptor was identified in a woman under 30 in good health. The chain couples TRBV18 to TRBJ1-6, with 12 nucleotides matching TRBD1. CDR3 in DNA: TGTGCCAGCTCCCGGGGACAGGGGGCGACGGCACCCCTCCACTTT. This translates into CASSRGQGATAPLHF.